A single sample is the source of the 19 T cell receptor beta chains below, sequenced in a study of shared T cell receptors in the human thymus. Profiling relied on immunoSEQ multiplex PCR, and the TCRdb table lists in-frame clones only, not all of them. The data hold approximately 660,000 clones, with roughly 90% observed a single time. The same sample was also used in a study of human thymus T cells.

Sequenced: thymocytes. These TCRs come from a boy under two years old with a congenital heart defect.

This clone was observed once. The CDR3 is CASSVVKRDRNTEAFF. Here the CDR3 DNA reads TGTGCCAGCAGCGTAGTGAAACGGGACAGGAACACTGAAGCTTTCTTT. The chain links TRBV27 to TRBJ1-1; TRBD1 matches at 7 bases. J lost 1 base, V lost 6 bases, and 11 bases had no gene match. Germline lookup yields CDR1 MNHEY and CDR2 SMNVEV (reference sequence). The CDR3 consists of 16 residues.

DNA of the CDR3: TGTGCCAGCAGTTTAGTTTCTATCCGGGGAGCTTTCTTT. Encoded protein: CASSLVSIRGAFF. The J gene is TRBJ1-1, the V gene TRBV28; D is unresolved. V shed 2 bases and J shed 10 bases, with 14 bases lying between them. In germline, CDR1 is MDHEN, CDR2 SYDVKM. This CDR3 comprises 13 residues.

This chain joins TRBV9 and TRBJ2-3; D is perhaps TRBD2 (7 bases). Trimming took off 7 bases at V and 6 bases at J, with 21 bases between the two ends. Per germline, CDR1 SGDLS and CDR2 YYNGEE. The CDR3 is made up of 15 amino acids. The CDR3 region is CASPVRGGGGDTQYF. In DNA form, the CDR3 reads TGTGCCAGCCCCGTAAGAGGGGGAGGGGGGGATACGCAGTATTTT.

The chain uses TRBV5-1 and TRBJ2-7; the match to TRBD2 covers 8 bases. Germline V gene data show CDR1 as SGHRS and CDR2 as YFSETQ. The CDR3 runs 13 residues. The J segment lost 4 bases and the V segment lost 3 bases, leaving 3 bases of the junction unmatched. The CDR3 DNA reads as TGCGCCAGCAGCTCGCTAGCGGGTTACGAGCAGTACTTC. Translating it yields CASSSLAGYEQYF.

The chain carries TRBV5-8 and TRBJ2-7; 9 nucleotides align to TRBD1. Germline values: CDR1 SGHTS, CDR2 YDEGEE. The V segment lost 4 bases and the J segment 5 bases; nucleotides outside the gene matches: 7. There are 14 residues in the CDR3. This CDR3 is CASSPGQGRNEQYF. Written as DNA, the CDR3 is TGTGCCAGCAGCCCGGGACAGGGACGCAACGAGCAGTACTTC.

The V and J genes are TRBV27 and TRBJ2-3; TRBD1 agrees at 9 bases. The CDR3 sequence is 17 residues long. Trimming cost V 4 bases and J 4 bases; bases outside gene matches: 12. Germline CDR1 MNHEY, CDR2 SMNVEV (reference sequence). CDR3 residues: CASSWDRVLGAPDTQYF. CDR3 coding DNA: TGTGCCAGCAGTTGGGACAGGGTTTTGGGGGCCCCAGATACGCAGTATTTT.

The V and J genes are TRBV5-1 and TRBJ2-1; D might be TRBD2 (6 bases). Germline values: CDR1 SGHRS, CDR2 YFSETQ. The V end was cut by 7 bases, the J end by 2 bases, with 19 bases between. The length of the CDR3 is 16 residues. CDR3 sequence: CASCASVMPPYNEQFF. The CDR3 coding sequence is TGCGCCAGCTGTGCTAGCGTTATGCCCCCCTACAATGAGCAGTTCTTC. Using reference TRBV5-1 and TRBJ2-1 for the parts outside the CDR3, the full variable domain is KAGVTQTPRYLIKTRGQQVTLSCSPISGHRSVSWYQQTPGQGLQFLFEYFSETQRNKGNFPGRFSGRQFSNSRSEMNVSTLELGDSALYLCASCASVMPPYNEQFFGPGTRLTVL.

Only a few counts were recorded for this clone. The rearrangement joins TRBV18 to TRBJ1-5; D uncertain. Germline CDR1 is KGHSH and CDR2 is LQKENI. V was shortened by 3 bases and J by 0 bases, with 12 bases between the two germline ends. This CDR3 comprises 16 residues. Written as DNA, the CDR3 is TGTGCCAGCTCACCTGCCCCCCGCAGTAGCAATCAGCCCCAGCATTTT. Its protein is CASSPAPRSSNQPQHF. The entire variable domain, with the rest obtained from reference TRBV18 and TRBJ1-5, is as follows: NAGVMQNPRHLVRRRGQEARLRCSPMKGHSHVYWYRQLPEEGLKFMVYLQKENIIDESGMPKERFSAEFPKEGPSILRIQQVVRGDSAAYFCASSPAPRSSNQPQHFGDGTRLSIL.

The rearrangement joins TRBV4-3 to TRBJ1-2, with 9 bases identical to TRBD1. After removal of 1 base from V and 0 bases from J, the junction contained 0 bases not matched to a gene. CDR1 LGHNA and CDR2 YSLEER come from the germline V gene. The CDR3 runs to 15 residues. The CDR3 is CASSQGDRANYGYTF. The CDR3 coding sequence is TGCGCCAGCAGCCAAGGGGACAGGGCTAACTATGGCTACACCTTC.

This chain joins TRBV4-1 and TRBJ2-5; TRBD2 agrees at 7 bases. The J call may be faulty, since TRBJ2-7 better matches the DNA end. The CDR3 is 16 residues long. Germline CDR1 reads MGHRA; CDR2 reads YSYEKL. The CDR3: CASSQSYSGPPHEQYF. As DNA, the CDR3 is TGCGCCAGCAGCCAAAGTTATAGCGGGCCCCCCCACGAGCAGTACTTC.

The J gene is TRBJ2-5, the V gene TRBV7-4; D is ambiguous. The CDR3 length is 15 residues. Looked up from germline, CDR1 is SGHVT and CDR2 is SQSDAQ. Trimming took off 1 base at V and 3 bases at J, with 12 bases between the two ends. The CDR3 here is CASSLVRLKEETQYF. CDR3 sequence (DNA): TGTGCCAGCAGCTTAGTCCGACTCAAGGAAGAGACCCAGTACTTC.

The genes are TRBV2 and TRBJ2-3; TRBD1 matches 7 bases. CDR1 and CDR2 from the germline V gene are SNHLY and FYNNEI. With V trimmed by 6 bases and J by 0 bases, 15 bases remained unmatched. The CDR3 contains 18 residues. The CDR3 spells CASSPRDRQVHSTDTQYF. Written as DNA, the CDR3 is TGTGCCAGCAGCCCACGGGACAGACAAGTACATAGCACAGATACGCAGTATTTT.

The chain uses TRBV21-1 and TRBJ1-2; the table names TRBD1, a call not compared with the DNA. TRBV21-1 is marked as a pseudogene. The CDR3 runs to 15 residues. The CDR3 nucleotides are TGTGCCAGCAGCACTTACAGAGCCCTCCTCTATGGCTACACCTTC. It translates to CASSTYRALLYGYTF.

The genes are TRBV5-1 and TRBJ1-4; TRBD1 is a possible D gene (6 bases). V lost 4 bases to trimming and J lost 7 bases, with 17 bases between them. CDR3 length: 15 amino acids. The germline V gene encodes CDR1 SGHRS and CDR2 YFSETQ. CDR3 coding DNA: TGCGCCAGCAGCGGCGAGGGGGGGATTCGTGAAAAACTGTTTTTT. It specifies CASSGEGGIREKLFF.

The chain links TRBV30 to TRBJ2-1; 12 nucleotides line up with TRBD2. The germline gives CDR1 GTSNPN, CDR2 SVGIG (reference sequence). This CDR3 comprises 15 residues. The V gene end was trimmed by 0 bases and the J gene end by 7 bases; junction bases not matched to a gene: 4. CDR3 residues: CAWSVPSGRGNEQFF. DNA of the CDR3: TGTGCCTGGAGTGTACCTAGCGGGAGGGGGAATGAGCAGTTCTTC.

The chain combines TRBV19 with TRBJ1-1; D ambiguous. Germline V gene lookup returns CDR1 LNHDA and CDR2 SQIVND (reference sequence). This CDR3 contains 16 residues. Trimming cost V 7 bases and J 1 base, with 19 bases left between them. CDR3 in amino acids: CASTHLSKQSNTEAFF. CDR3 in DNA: TGTGCCAGTACCCACCTATCCAAACAGTCGAACACTGAAGCTTTCTTT.

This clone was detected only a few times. The CDR3 DNA reads as TGTGCCAGCAGCTTAGAGGGGAACTATGGCTACACCTTC. This translates into CASSLEGNYGYTF. This chain connects TRBV7-8 to TRBJ1-2; a possible D gene is TRBD1 (5 bases). The CDR3 consists of 13 residues. Trimming took off 1 base at V and 2 bases at J, with 5 bases between the two ends. Germline V gene sequence: CDR1 SGHVS, CDR2 FQNEAQ.

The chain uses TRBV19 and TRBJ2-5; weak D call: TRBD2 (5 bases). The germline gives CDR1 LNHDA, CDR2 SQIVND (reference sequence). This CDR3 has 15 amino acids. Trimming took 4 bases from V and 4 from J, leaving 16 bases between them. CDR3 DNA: TGTGCCAGTAGTAAGGCGAGGGCGGAAGGAGAGACCCAGTACTTC. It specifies CASSKARAEGETQYF.

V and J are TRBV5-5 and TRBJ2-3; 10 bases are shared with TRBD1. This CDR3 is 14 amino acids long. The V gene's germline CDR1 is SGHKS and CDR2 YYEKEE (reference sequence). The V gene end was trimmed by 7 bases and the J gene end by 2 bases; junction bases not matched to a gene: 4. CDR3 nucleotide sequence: TGTGCCAGCCGTGGGACAGGGGCCACAGATACGCAGTATTTT. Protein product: CASRGTGATDTQYF.